This T cell receptor beta chain was obtained from a study of blood T cell repertoires in COVID-19. Study-wide background: From T cells, B-cell-depleted T cells, or PBMCs came the material, which was cDNA or gDNA.

Sequencing was performed with immunoSEQ multiplex PCR; in TCRdb, only in-frame clones are kept and a portion is missing. The top ten hold around 19% of the sample, which has under 130,000 clones, 65% to 80% seen once. CDR1 is SNHLY, CDR2 FYNNEI, per germline. This CDR3 contains 15 residues. V lost 5 bases to trimming and J lost 0 bases, with 11 bases between them. The TCR comes from an older woman with acute or convalescent COVID-19. Sample: peripheral blood. The chain joins TRBV2 to TRBJ1-3; D perhaps matches TRBD1 (5 bases). The CDR3 sequence is CASSSKTDSGNTIYF. CDR3 sequence (DNA): TGTGCCAGCAGTTCAAAGACAGACTCTGGAAACACCATATATTTT.